The clone carrying this T cell receptor beta chain has a count of ten or more. Its target is unknown. The entry originates in a study of regulatory T cells in long-lasting Graves disease. Study observations and caveats: Persistent Graves' patients showed less TCR diversity than newly diagnosed patients showed. Persistent patients had a count of shared public clonotypes (around 2,700) that exceeded that of new patients (about 930).

The authors built TCR beta libraries using iRepertoire HTBI primers and Arm-PCR of CDR3 regions. How the authors handled the data: Identification yielded approximately 66 TRBV and about 15 TRBJ segments across samples. MiXCR, run by TCRdb on the multiplex PCR reads, gives a single entry per CDR3 protein. TCRdb's processing, not the authors', yielded these V and J calls. The repertoire holds over 450,000 distinct CDR3 sequences, approximately 21% seen once, with 7.1% in the top ten. V was clipped by 7 bases and J by 3 bases; unmatched bases: 7. Germline V lookup: CDR1 DFQATT, CDR2 SNEGSKA (reference sequence). CDR3 length: 14 residues. Time point here: persistent/refractory GD, antithyroid drugs over 5 years with positive TRAb. RNA isolated from PBMCs was used to make the TCR library.

Sequencing was performed on peripheral blood mononuclear cells (PBMCs), taken when the disease was refractory, from a patient treated with antithyroid drugs. The rearrangement uses TRBV20-1 and TRBJ1-1, with TRBD1 matching 11 bases. The origin of this receptor is a female donor with Graves disease. CDR3 sequence (DNA): TGCAGTGTTACCGGGACAGGGGGGGACACTGAAGCTTTCTTT. It specifies CSVTGTGGDTEAFF.